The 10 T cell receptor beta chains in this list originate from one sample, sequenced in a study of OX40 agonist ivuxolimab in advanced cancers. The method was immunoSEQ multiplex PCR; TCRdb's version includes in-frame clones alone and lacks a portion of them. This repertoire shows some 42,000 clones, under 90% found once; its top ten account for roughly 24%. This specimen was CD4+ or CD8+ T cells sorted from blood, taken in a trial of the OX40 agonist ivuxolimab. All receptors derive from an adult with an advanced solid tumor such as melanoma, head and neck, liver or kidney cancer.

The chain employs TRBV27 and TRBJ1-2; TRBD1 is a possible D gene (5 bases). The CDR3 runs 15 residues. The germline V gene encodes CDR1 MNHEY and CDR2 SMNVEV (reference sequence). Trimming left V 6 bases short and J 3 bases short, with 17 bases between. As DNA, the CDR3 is TGTGCCAGCAGATTTCAGGGTACACTTGACTATGGCTACACCTTC. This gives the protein CASRFQGTLDYGYTF.

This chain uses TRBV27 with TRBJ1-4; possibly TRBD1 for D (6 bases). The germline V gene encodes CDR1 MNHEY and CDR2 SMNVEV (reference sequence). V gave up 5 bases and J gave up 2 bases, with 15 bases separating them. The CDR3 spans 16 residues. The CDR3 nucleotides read TGTGCCAGCAGTCCCTCGCGGGGGCCCACTAATGAAAAACTGTTTTTT. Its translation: CASSPSRGPTNEKLFF.

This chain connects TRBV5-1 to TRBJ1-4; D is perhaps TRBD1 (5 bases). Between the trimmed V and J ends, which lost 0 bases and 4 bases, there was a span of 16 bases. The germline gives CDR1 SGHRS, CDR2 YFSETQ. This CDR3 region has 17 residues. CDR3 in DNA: TGCGCCAGCAGCTTGGGCGTTTGGCAGGGTAATAATGAAAAACTGTTTTTT. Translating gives CASSLGVWQGNNEKLFF.

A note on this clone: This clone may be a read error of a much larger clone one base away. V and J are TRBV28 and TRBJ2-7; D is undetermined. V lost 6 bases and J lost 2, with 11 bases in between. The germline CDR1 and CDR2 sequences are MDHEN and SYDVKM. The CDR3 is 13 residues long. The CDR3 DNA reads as TGTGCCAGCAGGGACCACAGCCCCTACGAGCAGTACTTC. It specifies CASRDHSPYEQYF.

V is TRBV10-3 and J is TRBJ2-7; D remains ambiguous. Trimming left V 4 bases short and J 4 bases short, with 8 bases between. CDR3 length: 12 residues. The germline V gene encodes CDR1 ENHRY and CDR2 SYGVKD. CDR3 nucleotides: TGTGCCATCAGTGGAGACGGGTACGAGCAGTACTTC. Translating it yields CAISGDGYEQYF.

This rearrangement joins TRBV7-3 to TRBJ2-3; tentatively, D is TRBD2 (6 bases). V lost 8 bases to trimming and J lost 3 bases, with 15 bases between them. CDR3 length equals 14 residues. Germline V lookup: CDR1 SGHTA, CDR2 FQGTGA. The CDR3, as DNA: TGTGCCAGCGAGGGGCGGGAAGTGACAGATACGCAGTATTTT. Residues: CASEGREVTDTQYF.

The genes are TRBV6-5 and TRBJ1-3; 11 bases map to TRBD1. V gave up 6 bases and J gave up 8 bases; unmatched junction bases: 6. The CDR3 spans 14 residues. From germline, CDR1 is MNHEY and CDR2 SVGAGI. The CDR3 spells CASRASGQGDTIYF. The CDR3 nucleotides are TGTGCCAGCAGAGCATCGGGACAGGGGGACACCATATATTTT.

CDR3 protein: CASSPYTWAGGTGELFF. CDR3 nucleotides: TGTGCCAGCAGCCCGTATACGTGGGCGGGGGGCACCGGGGAGCTGTTTTTT. This sequence joins TRBV11-3 and TRBJ2-2, with 8 bases fitting TRBD2. The CDR3 has 17 residues. V lost 5 bases, J lost 4 bases, and 12 bases stayed unmatched. Germline lookup yields CDR1 SGHNT and CDR2 YENEEA.

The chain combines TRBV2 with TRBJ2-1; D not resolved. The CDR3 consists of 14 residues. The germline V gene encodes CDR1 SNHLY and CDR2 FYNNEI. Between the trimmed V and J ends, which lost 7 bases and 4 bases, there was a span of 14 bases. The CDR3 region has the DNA TGTGCCAGCACCGGCCGCGGCGATTACAATGAGCAGTTCTTC. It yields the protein CASTGRGDYNEQFF.

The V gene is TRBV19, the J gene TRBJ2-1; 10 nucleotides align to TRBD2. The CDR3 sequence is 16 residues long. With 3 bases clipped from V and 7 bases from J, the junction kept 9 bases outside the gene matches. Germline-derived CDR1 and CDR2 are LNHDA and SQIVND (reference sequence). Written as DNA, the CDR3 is TGTGCCAGTAGTATGTTGCTAGCGGGAGAAAGGAATGAGCAGTTCTTC. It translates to CASSMLLAGERNEQFF. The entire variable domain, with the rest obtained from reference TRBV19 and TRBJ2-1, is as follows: DGGITQSPKYLFRKEGQNVTLSCEQNLNHDAMYWYRQDPGQGLRLIYYSQIVNDFQKGDIAEGYSVSREKKESFPLTVTSAQKNPTAFYLCASSMLLAGERNEQFFGPGTRLTVL.